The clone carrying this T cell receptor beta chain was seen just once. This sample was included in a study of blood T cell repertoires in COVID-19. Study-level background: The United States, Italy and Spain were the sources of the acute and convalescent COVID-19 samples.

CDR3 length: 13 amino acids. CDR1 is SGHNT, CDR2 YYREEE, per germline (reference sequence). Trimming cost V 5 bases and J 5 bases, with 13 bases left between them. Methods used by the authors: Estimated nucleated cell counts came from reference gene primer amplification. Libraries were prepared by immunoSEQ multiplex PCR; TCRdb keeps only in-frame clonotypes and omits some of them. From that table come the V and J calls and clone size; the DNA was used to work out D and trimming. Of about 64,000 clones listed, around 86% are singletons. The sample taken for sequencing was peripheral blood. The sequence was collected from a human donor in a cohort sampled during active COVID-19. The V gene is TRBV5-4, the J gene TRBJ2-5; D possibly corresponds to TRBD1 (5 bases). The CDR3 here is CASRTGQKETQYF. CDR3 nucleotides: TGTGCCAGCAGAACCGGACAAAAGGAGACCCAGTACTTC.